Listed below are T cell receptor beta chains from one sample, sequenced in a study of blood T cells in healthy people across ages. TCRdb reprocessed the 5' RACE reads via MiXCR and lists one record per CDR3 protein. The sample has around 2 million distinct CDR3 sequences; about 39% are singletons. Material: blood. These receptors came from a human donor in good health. CDR3s include the opening cysteine and the closing phenylalanine or tryptophan.

V	J	CDR3
TRBV20-1	-	CSASHYRTGPYEQYF
TRBV4-3	TRBJ2-7	CASSQDRRTHTYEQYF
TRBV7-2	-	CASSSGSSGVADEQYF
TRBV28	TRBJ1-2	CASSLMDTGQDGYTF
TRBV9	TRBJ2-1	CASSPGQQGYNEQFF
TRBV6-6	TRBJ2-7	CASSPGELPSYEQYF
TRBV6-5	TRBJ1-2	CASSYAFEDRGTGGYTF
TRBV7-2	TRBJ1-1	CASSVQALRTEAFF
TRBV27	TRBJ1-2	CASSFRDLGGYTF
TRBV27	TRBJ1-1	CASSLKDFTEAFF
TRBV28	TRBJ1-1	CASSLGALDTEAFF
TRBV10-3	TRBJ1-5	CAIRGDNGNQPQHF
TRBV29-1	TRBJ1-1	CSAGGGLAYEAFF
TRBV5-1	TRBJ2-5	CASSQTYGTQETQYF
TRBV19	TRBJ2-7	CASSLPGTSGYEQYF
TRBV9	TRBJ2-7	CASSVSWEYEQYF
TRBV12-3/TRBV12-4	TRBJ1-2	CASSLRGTGADGDGYTF
TRBV10-3	TRBJ2-3	CAITGQGGDTQYF
TRBV12-3/TRBV12-4	TRBJ1-2	CASSPQGIHYGYTF
TRBV7-2	TRBJ2-4	CAGSLRLTRGLDIQYF
TRBV2	TRBJ2-5	CASSKAGETQYF
TRBV29-1	TRBJ2-1	CSAGGNEQFF
TRBV5-1	TRBJ1-5	CASSPGTGRDQPQHF
TRBV11-2	TRBJ2-6	CASTFTGDSGANVLTF
TRBV4-1	TRBJ2-3	CASSQGQGGSDTQYF
TRBV6-2/TRBV6-3	TRBJ1-2	CASSYSGFYGYTF
TRBV6-2/TRBV6-3	TRBJ2-1	CASSYSSDRGLESSYNEQFF
TRBV12-3/TRBV12-4	TRBJ2-4	CASSLRDQDNEQYF
TRBV7-9	TRBJ1-1	CASSLSEGAEAFF
TRBV12-5	TRBJ1-5	CASTPGGDSGRPSNQPQHF
TRBV25-1	TRBJ2-4	CASRDVLNIQYF
TRBV27	TRBJ2-7	CASSLSGNTYEQYF
TRBV7-9	TRBJ2-7	CATPGQGAFYEQYF
TRBV6-2/TRBV6-3	TRBJ1-5	CASSYSRVGFDSYSNQPQHF
TRBV4-2	TRBJ2-6	CASSHRYSGANVLTF
TRBV4-3	TRBJ1-2	CASSHQNRGDYGYTF
TRBV14	TRBJ2-3	CASSSRQVTDTQYF
TRBV7-2	TRBJ1-1	CASSPPGFGTNTEAFF
TRBV10-2	TRBJ1-6	CASSEGDSPLHF
TRBV7-2	TRBJ2-6	CASSPVRSSGANVLTF
TRBV25-1	TRBJ2-1	CASIGLTGDNEQFF
TRBV29-1	TRBJ1-4	CSAGPATNEKLFF
TRBV5-1	TRBJ1-2	CASSRWGLEDSSNYGYTF
TRBV7-2	TRBJ1-2	CASSPTPMGVGYTF
TRBV2	TRBJ1-1	CASSAEFDTEALF
TRBV7-9	TRBJ1-2	CASCSDSHRGYTF